This passage covers 3 T cell receptor beta chains from one sample sequenced in a study of PD-1 blockade in classical Hodgkin lymphoma. Relapses following autologous stem cell transplantation were seen in all patients, with brentuximab vedotin exposure varying. Thawed PBMCs were the source of CD4+ T cells, purified by magnetic negative selection. TCRdb keeps only in-frame clones here, not all; method: immunoSEQ multiplex PCR. Of more than 7,500 clones listed, 80% to 85% were seen once; the top ten hold around an eighth. Sequenced material: CD4+ T cells from blood, taken at baseline. These receptors were taken from a human donor with classical Hodgkin lymphoma.

The chain uses TRBV5-1 and TRBJ2-1; D may be TRBD2 (6 bases). Looked up from germline, CDR1 is SGHRS and CDR2 is YFSETQ. V was cut by 4 bases and J by 6 bases, with 14 bases left in between. There are 14 residues in the CDR3. The CDR3 DNA sequence: TGCGCCAGCAGCCCGGGGACTGGCGGCAATGAGCAGTTCTTC. Amino acids: CASSPGTGGNEQFF. The variable domain in full, completed from reference TRBV5-1 and TRBJ2-1, reads KAGVTQTPRYLIKTRGQQVTLSCSPISGHRSVSWYQQTPGQGLQFLFEYFSETQRNKGNFPGRFSGRQFSNSRSEMNVSTLELGDSALYLCASSPGTGGNEQFFGPGTRLTVL.

This clone was seen a few times. The chain joins TRBV5-1 to TRBJ1-1, with D tentatively TRBD1 (5 bases). Germline CDR1 and CDR2: SGHRS and YFSETQ. The CDR3 consists of 13 residues. The V end was cut by 0 bases, the J end by 8 bases, with 11 bases between. CDR3 sequence: CASSLAGGAEAFF. The DNA for the CDR3 is TGCGCCAGCAGCTTGGCCGGAGGGGCAGAAGCTTTCTTT. The full variable domain, its missing parts supplied by reference TRBV5-1 and TRBJ1-1, is KAGVTQTPRYLIKTRGQQVTLSCSPISGHRSVSWYQQTPGQGLQFLFEYFSETQRNKGNFPGRFSGRQFSNSRSEMNVSTLELGDSALYLCASSLAGGAEAFFGQGTRLTVV.

This chain links TRBV19 with TRBJ1-2; the D is unclear. V lost 1 base and J 7 bases, leaving 7 bases between the germline ends. The CDR3 runs 12 residues. Germline V gives CDR1 LNHDA, CDR2 SQIVND (reference sequence). In nucleotides, the CDR3 is TGTGCCAGTAGTATAGTGGGTGCTGGCTACACCTTC. Encoded protein: CASSIVGAGYTF.